This T cell receptor (beta chain) stems from a study of blood T cell repertoires in COVID-19. Study details: The United States, Italy and Spain were the sources of the acute and convalescent COVID-19 samples. The analysed material was cDNA or gDNA that came from T cells, B-cell-depleted T cells, or PBMCs.

The CDR3 has 16 residues. CDR1 and CDR2 (germline): MNHEY, SMNVEV (reference sequence). The V gene end was trimmed by 8 bases and the J gene end by 0 bases; junction bases not matched to a gene: 10. As handled by the study authors: Reference gene primers were amplified, and this amplification served to estimate nucleated cell counts. The table came from immunoSEQ multiplex PCR; TCRdb's copy has only in-frame clones and leaves some out. V and J calls and clone size are as listed in that table; D and trimming were resolved from the DNA. The profile covers 150,000 to 200,000 clones, with nearly 90% appearing a single time and roughly 21% taken by the ten largest.

The chain recombines TRBV27 with TRBJ1-3, with TRBD1 matching over 7 bases. The receptor's source is a man between 60 and 75 years old with active or convalescent COVID-19. Sequencing was done on a sample of peripheral blood. In DNA form, the CDR3 reads TGTGCCAGCTCCCCGGGGGCAGGGGGCTCTGGAAACACCATATATTTT. Its translation is CASSPGAGGSGNTIYF.